This is a list of T cell receptor beta chains from one sample in a study of T-cell memory formation after mild COVID-19. Each CDR3 protein is one row after TCRdb ran MiXCR on the 5' RACE reads. Altogether tens of thousands of distinct CDR3 sequences are present, 20% to 30% being singletons, with the ten largest covering roughly 39%. Sequencing was performed on PBMCs or a T cell subset sorted from them (not recorded which). These receptors were obtained from a man aged 18 to 29 who had mild COVID-19 (a few samples of this study predate the infection). Cell type and time point are not known. Both conserved end residues are part of each CDR3. D genes are given only for firm matches. Part of the rows lack a size; the others show once, few, many or a class for expanded clones.

abundance: few
v_gene: TRBV5-1
d_gene: TRBD1
j_gene: TRBJ2-2
CDR3nt: TGCGCCAGCAGCTTGACAGGGGTCAACACCGGGGAGCTGTTTTTT
CDR3aa: CASSLTGVNTGELFF

abundance: few
v_gene: TRBV7-2
d_gene: .
j_gene: TRBJ1-1
CDR3nt: TGTGCCAGCAGCTTAGCCGCGACACTCGTGAACACTGAAGCTTTCTTT
CDR3aa: CASSLAATLVNTEAFF

abundance: many
v_gene: TRBV4-1
d_gene: .
j_gene: TRBJ2-3
CDR3nt: TGCGCCAGCAGCCCAGGAAGCCCTAGCACAGATACGCAGTATTTT
CDR3aa: CASSPGSPSTDTQYF

abundance: few
v_gene: TRBV5-6
d_gene: .
j_gene: TRBJ2-2
CDR3nt: TGTGCCAGCAGCTTGAAGAGTCCCGGGGAGCTGTTTTTT
CDR3aa: CASSLKSPGELFF

abundance: many
v_gene: TRBV18
d_gene: .
j_gene: TRBJ2-2
CDR3nt: TGTGCCAGCTCACCAATCAGGGGTCAAAACACCGGGGAGCTGTTTTTT
CDR3aa: CASSPIRGQNTGELFF

abundance: few
v_gene: TRBV7-6
d_gene: .
j_gene: TRBJ2-7
CDR3nt: TGTGCCAGCAGCTTAGCAGGATTCAGCTCCTACGAGCAGTACTTC
CDR3aa: CASSLAGFSSYEQYF

abundance: .
v_gene: TRBV20-1
d_gene: .
j_gene: TRBJ2-2
CDR3nt: TGCAGTGCTTCCGACAGATTAAACACCGGGGAGCTGTTTTTT
CDR3aa: CSASDRLNTGELFF

abundance: .
v_gene: TRBV12-5
d_gene: TRBD1
j_gene: TRBJ1-1
CDR3nt: TGTGCTAGTGGTTTGGCATCGACAGGGACGGTAGTGGCTTTCTTT
CDR3aa: CASGLASTGTVVAFF

abundance: .
v_gene: TRBV6-5
d_gene: .
j_gene: TRBJ2-2
CDR3nt: TGTGCCAGCAGTTACATGGGGGCGGGCGGGGAGCTGTTTTTT
CDR3aa: CASSYMGAGGELFF

abundance: many
v_gene: TRBV12-3/TRBV12-4
d_gene: .
j_gene: TRBJ2-3
CDR3nt: TGTGCCAGCAGTTTAAGCCCGGGTACAGATACGCAGTATTTT
CDR3aa: CASSLSPGTDTQYF

abundance: few
v_gene: TRBV29-1
d_gene: .
j_gene: TRBJ2-1
CDR3nt: TGCAGCGTTGAAGGGAGGGAGGTAAATGAGCAGTTCTTC
CDR3aa: CSVEGREVNEQFF

abundance: .
v_gene: TRBV7-2
d_gene: .
j_gene: TRBJ1-2
CDR3nt: TGTGCCAGCAGCTTGGGCGGGAGGCTTCGGGGCTACACCTTC
CDR3aa: CASSLGGRLRGYTF

abundance: .
v_gene: TRBV12-3/TRBV12-4
d_gene: TRBD1
j_gene: TRBJ2-1
CDR3nt: TGTGCCAGCCTTCCGGGGACAGGCCCCTACAATGAGCAGTTCTTC
CDR3aa: CASLPGTGPYNEQFF

abundance: .
v_gene: TRBV11-3
d_gene: TRBD1
j_gene: TRBJ2-1
CDR3nt: TGTGCCAGCAGCTTAGATGGACAGGGGTACAATGAGCAGTTCTTC
CDR3aa: CASSLDGQGYNEQFF

abundance: few
v_gene: TRBV29-1
d_gene: TRBD1
j_gene: TRBJ2-7
CDR3nt: TGCAGCGTACTACAGGGGGACTACGAGCAGTACTTC
CDR3aa: CSVLQGDYEQYF

abundance: medium-sized
v_gene: TRBV4-1
d_gene: .
j_gene: TRBJ1-5
CDR3nt: TGCGCCAGCAGCCAAGAGTTTGGAGCTAATCAGCCCCAGCATTTT
CDR3aa: CASSQEFGANQPQHF

abundance: few
v_gene: TRBV4-3
d_gene: .
j_gene: TRBJ2-1
CDR3nt: TGCGCCAGCAGCCAGGTCATTGGTGACAATGAGCAGTTCTTC
CDR3aa: CASSQVIGDNEQFF

abundance: .
v_gene: TRBV5-1
d_gene: .
j_gene: TRBJ2-1
CDR3nt: TGCGCCAGCAGCCAGGGTTTGGCCGATGAGCAGTTCTTC
CDR3aa: CASSQGLADEQFF

abundance: few
v_gene: TRBV24-1
d_gene: .
j_gene: TRBJ2-5
CDR3nt: TGTGCCACCAGTGATTTTGGAGAGACCCAGTACTTC
CDR3aa: CATSDFGETQYF

abundance: .
v_gene: TRBV12-3/TRBV12-4
d_gene: .
j_gene: TRBJ2-1
CDR3nt: TGTGCCAGCAGCATCCGGGACTCCAATGAGCAGTTCTTC
CDR3aa: CASSIRDSNEQFF

abundance: .
v_gene: TRBV7-9
d_gene: .
j_gene: TRBJ2-3
CDR3nt: TGTGCCAGCAGCTTTAGTGGTGGCACAGATACGAAGTATTTT
CDR3aa: CASSFSGGTDTKYF

abundance: .
v_gene: TRBV4-1
d_gene: TRBD2
j_gene: TRBJ2-1
CDR3nt: TGCGCCAGCAGCACTCGACTAGCGGGGGTGATTACAAGCTCCTACAATGAGCAGTTCTTC
CDR3aa: CASSTRLAGVITSSYNEQFF

abundance: .
v_gene: TRBV11-1
d_gene: .
j_gene: TRBJ2-5
CDR3nt: TGTGCCAGCAGCCGCCGGGACCAGACCCAGTACTTC
CDR3aa: CASSRRDQTQYF

abundance: few
v_gene: TRBV5-5
d_gene: .
j_gene: TRBJ2-3
CDR3nt: TGTGCCAGCAGCTTTGGGGCAGTAAGAAGCACAGATACGCAGTATTTT
CDR3aa: CASSFGAVRSTDTQYF

abundance: .
v_gene: TRBV20-1
d_gene: .
j_gene: TRBJ2-7
CDR3nt: TGCAGTGCGACTCAGGTTATAACCTACGAGCAGTACTTC
CDR3aa: CSATQVITYEQYF

abundance: few
v_gene: TRBV24-1
d_gene: .
j_gene: TRBJ1-1
CDR3nt: TGTGCCACCAGTGACGGTGGGACTGAAGCTTTCTTT
CDR3aa: CATSDGGTEAFF

abundance: .
v_gene: TRBV6-2/TRBV6-3
d_gene: .
j_gene: TRBJ2-1
CDR3nt: TGTGCCAGCAGCGAAACAGGGAGACCCTACAATGAGCAGTTCTTC
CDR3aa: CASSETGRPYNEQFF

abundance: few
v_gene: TRBV27
d_gene: TRBD2
j_gene: TRBJ2-3
CDR3nt: TGTGCCAGCAGTCTGCTAGCGGGGGGCCCTACGTATTTT
CDR3aa: CASSLLAGGPTYF

abundance: .
v_gene: TRBV5-4
d_gene: TRBD1
j_gene: TRBJ2-3
CDR3nt: TGTGCCAGCAGCCCCCAGGGGGAGCGGAACACAGATACGCAGTATTTT
CDR3aa: CASSPQGERNTDTQYF

abundance: .
v_gene: TRBV5-6
d_gene: TRBD1
j_gene: TRBJ1-2
CDR3nt: TGTGCCAGCAGCCTTGACAGGGACTATGGCTACACCTTC
CDR3aa: CASSLDRDYGYTF

abundance: few
v_gene: TRBV6-5
d_gene: .
j_gene: TRBJ2-5
CDR3nt: TGTGCCAGCAGTTACTCGATTATGGGGGCTGCAGGGACCCAGTACTTC
CDR3aa: CASSYSIMGAAGTQYF

abundance: .
v_gene: TRBV7-9
d_gene: .
j_gene: TRBJ1-5
CDR3nt: TGTGCCAGCAGACAAACGGTTGATCAGCCCCAGCATTTT
CDR3aa: CASRQTVDQPQHF

abundance: .
v_gene: TRBV4-3
d_gene: .
j_gene: TRBJ1-2
CDR3nt: TGCGCCAGCAGCCAAGAGCCCGGCTGGGGTGGCTACACCTTC
CDR3aa: CASSQEPGWGGYTF

abundance: .
v_gene: TRBV7-3
d_gene: TRBD2
j_gene: TRBJ2-5
CDR3nt: TGTGCCAGCAGCTCGCACGGGGGGGAGACCCAGTACTTC
CDR3aa: CASSSHGGETQYF

abundance: few
v_gene: TRBV7-9
d_gene: .
j_gene: TRBJ2-5
CDR3nt: TGTGCCAGCAGCTTATTGGAGTACCAAGAGACCCAGTACTTC
CDR3aa: CASSLLEYQETQYF

abundance: .
v_gene: TRBV7-2
d_gene: TRBD2
j_gene: TRBJ2-3
CDR3nt: TGTGCCAGCAGCTTGACTAGCGGGGGGGCGGATACGCAGTATTTT
CDR3aa: CASSLTSGGADTQYF

abundance: .
v_gene: TRBV7-9
d_gene: TRBD2
j_gene: TRBJ2-1
CDR3nt: TGTGCCAGCAGCTCCCCCGGAGGGGCGGGGGACCACAATGAGCAGTTCTTC
CDR3aa: CASSSPGGAGDHNEQFF

abundance: few
v_gene: TRBV20-1
d_gene: .
j_gene: TRBJ2-5
CDR3nt: TGCAGTGCTGGTGCCATGGGGGACTTTGTCTTC
CDR3aa: CSAGAMGDFVF

abundance: .
v_gene: TRBV7-2
d_gene: .
j_gene: TRBJ2-1
CDR3nt: TGTGCCAGCAGCTTGGGAGGATCGCACTACAATGAGCAGTTCTTC
CDR3aa: CASSLGGSHYNEQFF

abundance: .
v_gene: TRBV7-2
d_gene: TRBD1
j_gene: TRBJ2-5
CDR3nt: TGTGCCAGCAGCTTCCGGGACAGGGGTGGGGAGACCCAGTACTTC
CDR3aa: CASSFRDRGGETQYF

abundance: .
v_gene: TRBV6-2/TRBV6-3
d_gene: .
j_gene: TRBJ2-1
CDR3nt: TGTGCCAGCAGCGGGGGCGTCAATGAGCAGTTCTTC
CDR3aa: CASSGGVNEQFF

abundance: few
v_gene: TRBV6-7
d_gene: .
j_gene: TRBJ1-5
CDR3nt: TGTGCCAGCAGTTACGTAGGGAGGCCCCAGCATTTT
CDR3aa: CASSYVGRPQHF